This T cell receptor (beta chain) was recorded in a study of blood T cell repertoires in COVID-19. Study background: Sample material is recorded as cDNA or gDNA derived from T cells, B-cell-depleted T cells, or PBMCs.

Original processing methods: Estimation of nucleated cell counts was performed using reference gene primer amplification. Clones were read by immunoSEQ multiplex PCR, and TCRdb kept only the in-frame ones, dropping some. V and J calls and clone size are given by that table; D and trimming were obtained from the DNA. In the table there are some 30,000 clones, nearly 90% of which are singletons. The material sequenced was peripheral blood. The source is a man older than 75 with acute or convalescent COVID-19.

This CDR3 is CASSKTGGHEPQHF. DNA for the CDR3: TGTGCCAGCAGCAAGACAGGGGGGCATGAGCCCCAGCATTTT. V gene TRBV3-1 (or the pseudogene TRBV3-2) combines with J gene TRBJ1-5; TRBD1 matches at 9 bases. The CDR3 covers 14 residues. The ends lost 5 bases at V and 8 bases at J; junction bases unmatched: 7. Germline V gives CDR1 LGHDT, CDR2 YNNKEL (reference sequence).